This TCR beta chain was identified in a study of OX40 agonist ivuxolimab in advanced cancers. About the study: Partial responses, seen in three patients, involved one hepatocellular carcinoma and two cutaneous melanomas.

This clone was seen a few times. Repertoires were generated with immunoSEQ multiplex PCR, while TCRdb's copy carries only in-frame clones and drops some. The table has some 20,000 clones, around 81% seen once; the top ten hold 3.8%. The V end lost 4 bases, the J end lost 5 bases, and 13 bases lay between the germline ends. Germline V gene lookup returns CDR1 MNHEY and CDR2 SMNVEV (reference sequence). This CDR3 region has 14 residues. The clonotype originates from an adult with an advanced solid tumor such as melanoma, head and neck, liver or kidney cancer. This chain connects TRBV27 to TRBJ2-3; D tentatively reads TRBD1 or TRBD2 (7 bases each). Sample: CD4+ or CD8+ T cells sorted from blood, taken in a trial of the OX40 agonist ivuxolimab. CDR3 DNA: TGTGCCAGCAGTTCCAGGGGGGGTGGAGATACGCAGTATTTT. It yields the protein CASSSRGGGDTQYF.